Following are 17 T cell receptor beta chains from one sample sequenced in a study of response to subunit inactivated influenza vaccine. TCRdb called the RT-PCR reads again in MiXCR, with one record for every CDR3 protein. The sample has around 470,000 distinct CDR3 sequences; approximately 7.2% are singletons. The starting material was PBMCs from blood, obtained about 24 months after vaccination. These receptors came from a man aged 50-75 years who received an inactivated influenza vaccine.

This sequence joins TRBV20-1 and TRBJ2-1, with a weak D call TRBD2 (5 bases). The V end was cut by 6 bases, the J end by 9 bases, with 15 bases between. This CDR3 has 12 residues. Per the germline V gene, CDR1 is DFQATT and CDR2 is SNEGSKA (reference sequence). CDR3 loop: CSAQRSPGEQFF. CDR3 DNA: TGCAGTGCCCAGCGGAGTCCCGGTGAGCAGTTCTTC.

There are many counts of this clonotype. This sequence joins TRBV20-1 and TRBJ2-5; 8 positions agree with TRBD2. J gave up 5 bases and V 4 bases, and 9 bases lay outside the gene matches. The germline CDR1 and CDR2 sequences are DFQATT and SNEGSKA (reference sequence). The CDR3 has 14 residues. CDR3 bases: TGCAGTGCTAACACCGGGACTAGTAGGGAGACCCAGTACTTC. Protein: CSANTGTSRETQYF.

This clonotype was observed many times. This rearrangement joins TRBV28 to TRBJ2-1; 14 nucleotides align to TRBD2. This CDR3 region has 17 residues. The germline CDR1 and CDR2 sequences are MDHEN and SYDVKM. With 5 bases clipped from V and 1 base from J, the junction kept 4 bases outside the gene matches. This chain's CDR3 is CASSLGLAGGSYNEQFF. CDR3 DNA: TGTGCCAGCAGTCTCGGACTAGCGGGGGGATCCTACAATGAGCAGTTCTTC.

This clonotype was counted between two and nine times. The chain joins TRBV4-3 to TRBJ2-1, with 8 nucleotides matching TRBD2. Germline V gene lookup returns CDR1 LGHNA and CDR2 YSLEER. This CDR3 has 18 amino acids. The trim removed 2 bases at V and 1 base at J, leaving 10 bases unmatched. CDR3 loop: CASSQNPITGGSYNEQFF. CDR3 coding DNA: TGCGCCAGCAGCCAAAACCCGATTACGGGAGGGTCCTACAATGAGCAGTTCTTC.

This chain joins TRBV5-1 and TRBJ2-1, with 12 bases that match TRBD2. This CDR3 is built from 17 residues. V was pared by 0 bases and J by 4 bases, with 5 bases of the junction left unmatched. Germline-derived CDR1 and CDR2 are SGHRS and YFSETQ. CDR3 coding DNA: TGCGCCAGCAGCTTGGCTGTGACTAGCGGGAGTTACAATGAGCAGTTCTTC. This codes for CASSLAVTSGSYNEQFF. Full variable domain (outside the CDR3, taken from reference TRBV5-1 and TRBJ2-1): KAGVTQTPRYLIKTRGQQVTLSCSPISGHRSVSWYQQTPGQGLQFLFEYFSETQRNKGNFPGRFSGRQFSNSRSEMNVSTLELGDSALYLCASSLAVTSGSYNEQFFGPGTRLTVL.

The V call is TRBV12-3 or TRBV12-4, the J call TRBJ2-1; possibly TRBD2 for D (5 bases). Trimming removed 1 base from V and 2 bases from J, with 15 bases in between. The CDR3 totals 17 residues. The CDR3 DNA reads TGTGCCAGCAGTTTAGTGTATAGAGGGAGTACCTACAATGAGCAGTTCTTC. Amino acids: CASSLVYRGSTYNEQFF.

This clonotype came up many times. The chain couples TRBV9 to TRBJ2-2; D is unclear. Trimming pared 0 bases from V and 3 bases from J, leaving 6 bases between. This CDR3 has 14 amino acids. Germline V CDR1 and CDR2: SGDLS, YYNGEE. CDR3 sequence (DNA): TGTGCCAGCAGCGTAGTATGGGACACCGGGGAGCTGTTTTTT. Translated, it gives CASSVVWDTGELFF.

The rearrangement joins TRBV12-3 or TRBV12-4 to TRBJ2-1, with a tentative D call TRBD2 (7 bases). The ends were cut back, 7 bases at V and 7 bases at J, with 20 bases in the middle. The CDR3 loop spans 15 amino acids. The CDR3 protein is CASTKGVRGRNEQFF. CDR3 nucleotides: TGTGCCAGCACTAAGGGTGTGCGGGGGCGGAATGAGCAGTTCTTC.

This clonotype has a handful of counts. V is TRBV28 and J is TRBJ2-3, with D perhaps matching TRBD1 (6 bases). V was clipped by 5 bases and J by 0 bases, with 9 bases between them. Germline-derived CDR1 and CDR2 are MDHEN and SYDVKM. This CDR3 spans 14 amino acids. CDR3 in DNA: TGTGCCAGCAGTGGACAGTTGAGCACAGATACGCAGTATTTT. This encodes CASSGQLSTDTQYF. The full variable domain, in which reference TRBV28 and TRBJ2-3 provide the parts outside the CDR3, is DVKVTQSSRYLVKRTGEKVFLECVQDMDHENMFWYRQDPGLGLRLIYFSYDVKMKEKGDIPEGYSVSREKKERFSLILESASTNQTSMYLCASSGQLSTDTQYFGPGTRLTVL.

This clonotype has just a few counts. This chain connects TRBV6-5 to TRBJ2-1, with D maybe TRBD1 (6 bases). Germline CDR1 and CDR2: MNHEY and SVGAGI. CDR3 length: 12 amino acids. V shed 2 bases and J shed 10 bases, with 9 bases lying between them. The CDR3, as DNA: TGTGCCAGCAGTTACACCGGGACAGAGCAGTTCTTC. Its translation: CASSYTGTEQFF.

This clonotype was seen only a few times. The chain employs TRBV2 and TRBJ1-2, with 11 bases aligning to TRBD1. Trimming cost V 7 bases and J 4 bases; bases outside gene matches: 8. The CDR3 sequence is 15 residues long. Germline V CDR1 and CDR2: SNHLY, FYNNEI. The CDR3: CASTRGTGGSYGYTF. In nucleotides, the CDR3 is TGTGCCAGCACGCGAGGGACAGGGGGATCCTATGGCTACACCTTC.

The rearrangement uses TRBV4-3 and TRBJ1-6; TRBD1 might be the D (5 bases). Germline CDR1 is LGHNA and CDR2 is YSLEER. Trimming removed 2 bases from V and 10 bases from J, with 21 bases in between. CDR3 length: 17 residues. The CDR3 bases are TGCGCCAGCAGCCAAAGTGGGTGGGAACAGCGGGGCTCACCCCTCCACTTT. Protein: CASSQSGWEQRGSPLHF.

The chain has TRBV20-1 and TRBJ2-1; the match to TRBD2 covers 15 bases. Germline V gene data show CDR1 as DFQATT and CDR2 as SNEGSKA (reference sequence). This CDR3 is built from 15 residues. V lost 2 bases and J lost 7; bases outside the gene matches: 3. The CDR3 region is CSARSGTSGRNEQFF. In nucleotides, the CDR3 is TGCAGTGCTAGATCCGGGACTAGCGGGAGGAATGAGCAGTTCTTC.

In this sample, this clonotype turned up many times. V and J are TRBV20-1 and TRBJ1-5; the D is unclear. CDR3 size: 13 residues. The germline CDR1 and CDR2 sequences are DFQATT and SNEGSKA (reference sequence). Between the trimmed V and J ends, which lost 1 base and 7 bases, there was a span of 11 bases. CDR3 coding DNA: TGCAGTGCTAGAGGGGAGACACGGCAGCCCCAGCATTTT. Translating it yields CSARGETRQPQHF.

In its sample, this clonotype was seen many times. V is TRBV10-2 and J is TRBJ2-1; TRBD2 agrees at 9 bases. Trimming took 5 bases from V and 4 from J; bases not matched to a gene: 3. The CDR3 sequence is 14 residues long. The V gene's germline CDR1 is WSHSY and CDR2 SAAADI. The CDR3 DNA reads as TGCGCCAGCAGTACTAGCGGGTTATACAATGAGCAGTTCTTC. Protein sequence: CASSTSGLYNEQFF.

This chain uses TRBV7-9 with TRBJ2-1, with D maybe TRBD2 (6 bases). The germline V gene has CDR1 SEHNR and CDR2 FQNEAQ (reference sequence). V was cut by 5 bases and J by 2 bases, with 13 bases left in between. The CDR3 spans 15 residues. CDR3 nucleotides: TGTGCCAGCAGCATTGGACTATCTGCCTACAATGAGCAGTTCTTC. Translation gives CASSIGLSAYNEQFF.

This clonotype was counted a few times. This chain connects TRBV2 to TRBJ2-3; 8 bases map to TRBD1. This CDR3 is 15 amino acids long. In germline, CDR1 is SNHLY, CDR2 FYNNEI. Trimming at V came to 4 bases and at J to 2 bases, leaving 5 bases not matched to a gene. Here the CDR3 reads CASSGQGIVTDTQYF. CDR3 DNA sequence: TGTGCCAGCAGTGGACAGGGGATCGTCACAGATACGCAGTATTTT.